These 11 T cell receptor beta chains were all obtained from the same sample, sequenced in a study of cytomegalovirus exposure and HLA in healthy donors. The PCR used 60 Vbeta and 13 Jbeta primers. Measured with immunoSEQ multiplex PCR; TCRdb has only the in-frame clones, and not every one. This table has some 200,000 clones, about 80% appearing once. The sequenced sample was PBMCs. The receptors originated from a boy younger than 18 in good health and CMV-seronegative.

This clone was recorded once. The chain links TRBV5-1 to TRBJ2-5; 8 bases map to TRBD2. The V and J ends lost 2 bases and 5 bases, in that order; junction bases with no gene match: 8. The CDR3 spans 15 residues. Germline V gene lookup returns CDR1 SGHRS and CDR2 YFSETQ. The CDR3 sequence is CASSFFSGVDETQYF. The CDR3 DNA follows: TGCGCCAGCAGCTTTTTTAGCGGGGTGGATGAGACCCAGTACTTC.

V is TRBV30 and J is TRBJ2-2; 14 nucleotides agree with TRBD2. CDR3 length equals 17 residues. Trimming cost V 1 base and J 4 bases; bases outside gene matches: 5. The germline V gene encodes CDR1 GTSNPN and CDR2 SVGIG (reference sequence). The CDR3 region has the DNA TGTGCCTGGAGTGGACTAGCGGGGGGGCGAGGCACCGGGGAGCTGTTTTTT. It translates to CAWSGLAGGRGTGELFF.

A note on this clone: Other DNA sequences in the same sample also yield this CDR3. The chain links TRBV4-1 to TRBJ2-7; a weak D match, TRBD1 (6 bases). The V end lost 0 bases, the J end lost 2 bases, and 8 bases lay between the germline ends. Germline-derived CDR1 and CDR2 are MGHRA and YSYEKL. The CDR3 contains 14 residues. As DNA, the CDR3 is TGCGCCAGCAGCCAAGAGCAGGGGACCTACGAGCAGTACTTC. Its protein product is CASSQEQGTYEQYF.

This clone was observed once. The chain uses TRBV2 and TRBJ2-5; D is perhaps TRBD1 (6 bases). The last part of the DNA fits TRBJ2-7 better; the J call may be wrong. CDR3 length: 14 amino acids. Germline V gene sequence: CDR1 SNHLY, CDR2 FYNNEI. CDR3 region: CASSRTDNSYEQYF. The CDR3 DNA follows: TGTGCCAGCAGTCGGACAGATAACTCCTACGAGCAGTACTTC.

The CDR3 is CASSHPTRPNTEAFF. CDR3 bases: TGCGCCAGCAGCCACCCGACACGACCGAACACTGAAGCTTTCTTT. This rearrangement joins TRBV4-3 to TRBJ1-1; no clear D. Germline V gene lookup returns CDR1 LGHNA and CDR2 YSLEER. V was cut by 3 bases and J by 1 base, with 12 bases left in between. The CDR3 contains 15 residues.

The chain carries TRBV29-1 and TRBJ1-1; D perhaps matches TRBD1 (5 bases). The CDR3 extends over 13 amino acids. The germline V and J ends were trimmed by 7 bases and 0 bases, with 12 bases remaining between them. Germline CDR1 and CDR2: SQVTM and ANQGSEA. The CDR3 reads CSGSGLMNTEAFF. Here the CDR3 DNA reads TGCAGCGGCTCAGGGTTAATGAACACTGAAGCTTTCTTT. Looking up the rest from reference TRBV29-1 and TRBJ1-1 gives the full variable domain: SAVISQKPSRDICQRGTSLTIQCQVDSQVTMMFWYRQQPGQSLTLIATANQGSEATYESGFVIDKFPISRPNLTFSTLTVSNMSPEDSSIYLCSGSGLMNTEAFFGQGTRLTVV.

CDR3 bases: TGTGCCAGCAGCTTGACTAGCGGGAGATATACAGATACGCAGTATTTT. It encodes CASSLTSGRYTDTQYF. The chain uses TRBV14 and TRBJ2-3, with 12 bases aligning to TRBD2. Germline CDR1 and CDR2: SGHDN and FVKESK. The CDR3 totals 16 residues. V dropped 5 bases and J dropped 3; count of bases not matched to a gene: 6.

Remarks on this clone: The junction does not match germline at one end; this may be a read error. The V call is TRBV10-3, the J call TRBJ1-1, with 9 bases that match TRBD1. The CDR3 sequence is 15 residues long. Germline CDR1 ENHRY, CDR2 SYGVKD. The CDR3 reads CAISAQGALNSEAFF. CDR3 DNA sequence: TGTGCCATCAGTGCACAGGGGGCTCTAAACAGTGAAGCTTTCTTT.

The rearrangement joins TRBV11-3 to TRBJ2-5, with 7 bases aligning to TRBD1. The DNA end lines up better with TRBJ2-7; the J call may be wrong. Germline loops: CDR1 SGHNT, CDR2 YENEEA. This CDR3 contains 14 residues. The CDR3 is CASSLTGTDYEQYF. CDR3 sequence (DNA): TGTGCCAGCAGCCTAACCGGGACAGACTACGAGCAGTACTTC.

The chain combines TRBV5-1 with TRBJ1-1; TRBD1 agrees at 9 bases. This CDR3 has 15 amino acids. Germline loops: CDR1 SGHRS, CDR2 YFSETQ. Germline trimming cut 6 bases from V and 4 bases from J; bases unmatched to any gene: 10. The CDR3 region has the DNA TGCGCCAGCACATCCACGGGACAGGGTATCACTGAAGCTTTCTTT. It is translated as CASTSTGQGITEAFF. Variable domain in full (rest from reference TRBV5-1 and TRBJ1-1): KAGVTQTPRYLIKTRGQQVTLSCSPISGHRSVSWYQQTPGQGLQFLFEYFSETQRNKGNFPGRFSGRQFSNSRSEMNVSTLELGDSALYLCASTSTGQGITEAFFGQGTRLTVV.

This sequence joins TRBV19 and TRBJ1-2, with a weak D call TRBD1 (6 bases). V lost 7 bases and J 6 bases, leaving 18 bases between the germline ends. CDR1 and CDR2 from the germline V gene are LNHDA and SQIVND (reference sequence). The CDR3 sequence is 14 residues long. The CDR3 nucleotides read TGTGCCAGTACTGCGGACAGACAGTACGATGGCTACACCTTC. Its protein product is CASTADRQYDGYTF.